Listed below are T cell receptor beta chains from one sample, sequenced in a study of cytomegalovirus exposure and HLA in healthy donors. The repertoire was sequenced with immunoSEQ multiplex PCR; TCRdb's copy has only in-frame clones and lacks some. The data contain around 120,000 clones, around 70% of them singletons. The sequencing sample was made of PBMCs. The receptors stem from a human donor in good health. The CDR3 runs from the conserved cysteine through the conserved F or W. The D gene is left open where the match is weak. The listing skips clone size in some rows; elsewhere it reads once, few, many or a size class.

clone size	D gene	V gene	J gene	CDR3 DNA	CDR3 protein
NA	TRBD1	TRBV30	TRBJ1-2	TGTGCCTGGAGTGTACAAAACAGGGGGAGGGATGGCTACACCTTC	CAWSVQNRGRDGYTF
NA	TRBD2	TRBV28	TRBJ2-1	TGTGCCAGCACACCCTCCAGCGGGAGTGGAAATGAGCAGTTCTTC	CASTPSSGSGNEQFF
NA	TRBD1	TRBV30	TRBJ1-4	TGTGCCTGGGCCGACAGGGCCGGTGAAAAACTGTTTTTT	CAWADRAGEKLFF
NA	TRBD1	TRBV4-1	TRBJ2-2	TGCGCCAGCAGCCAAGCCTCTACAGGGGGTACCGGGGAGCTGTTTTTT	CASSQASTGGTGELFF
NA	TRBD1	TRBV5-4	TRBJ1-5	TGTGCCAGCAGCTTGTTTCCAGGGGACAGTAGCAATCAGCCCCAGCATTTT	CASSLFPGDSSNQPQHF
NA	NA	TRBV6-5	TRBJ2-3	TGTCCACCAACCAGAGGGCCCAGGAAAATTGATACGCAGTATTTT	CPPTRGPRKIDTQYF
few	NA	TRBV7-9	TRBJ1-4	TGTGCCAGCAGCTTAAGGATGTCGGCAGGGGTTAATGAAAAACTGTTTTTT	CASSLRMSAGVNEKLFF
NA	NA	TRBV7-2	TRBJ1-5	TGTGCCAGCAGCACCCAACCCGGGACAACGCGGCCTCAGCCCCAGCATTTT	CASSTQPGTTRPQPQHF
NA	NA	TRBV2	TRBJ1-1	TGTGCCAGCAGGGAATACAGGGTAGGGACTGAAGCTTTCTTT	CASREYRVGTEAFF
NA	NA	TRBV6-1	TRBJ2-3	TGTGCCAGCAGTCGTTCCGATACGCAGTATTTT	CASSRSDTQYF
NA	NA	TRBV5-4	TRBJ2-1	TGTGCCAGCAGCTTGAATCCAGGGAACAATGAGCAGTTCTTC	CASSLNPGNNEQFF
NA	TRBD1	TRBV7-8	TRBJ1-2	TGTGCCAGCAGCGTTGATTGGGACAGGGGAAACTATGGCTACACCTTC	CASSVDWDRGNYGYTF
NA	NA	TRBV18	TRBJ1-1	TGTGCCAGCTCACCGGGTGCGGGGGTGGGCACTGAAGCTTTCTTT	CASSPGAGVGTEAFF
few	TRBD2	TRBV11-1	TRBJ2-3	TGTGCCAGCAGCTTACACGGACTAGCGGGAACCACAGATACGCAGTATTTT	CASSLHGLAGTTDTQYF
NA	TRBD1	TRBV7-3	TRBJ2-7	TGTGCCAGCGGCCCAGGGGGCGTAGACCGGGAGCAGTACTTC	CASGPGGVDREQYF
NA	NA	TRBV27	TRBJ2-6	TGTGCCAGCCTCTCTGGGGCCAACGTCCTGACTTTC	CASLSGANVLTF
NA	NA	TRBV11-1	TRBJ2-7	TGTGCCAGCAGCCCCGGTACCGGCGAGCAGTACTTC	CASSPGTGEQYF
NA	TRBD2	TRBV2	TRBJ2-7	TGTGCCAGCAGGGGGGGACTAGCGCGCTACGAGCAGTACTTC	CASRGGLARYEQYF
once	NA	TRBV2	TRBJ1-1	TGTGCCAGCAGTGAGAGGGGGGGGCGGACTGAAGCTTTCTTT	CASSERGGRTEAFF
NA	TRBD1	TRBV30	TRBJ1-6	TGTGCCTGGACGACCTGGGACAGATATAATTCACCCCTCCACTTT	CAWTTWDRYNSPLHF
NA	NA	TRBV15	TRBJ1-5	TGTGCCACCAGCAGAGTCGGGTCGGGGGGACAGCCCCAGCATTTT	CATSRVGSGGQPQHF
NA	NA	TRBV6-1	TRBJ2-7	TGTGCCAGTTCCTTGGGGGCGTCCTACGAGCAGTACTTC	CASSLGASYEQYF
NA	TRBD2	TRBV7-3	TRBJ2-1	TGTGCCAGCAGCAGGACTAGCGGGAGACTAGGGGATGAGCAGTTCTTC	CASSRTSGRLGDEQFF
NA	NA	TRBV21-1	TRBJ1-2	TGTGCCAGCAGCAAAGGGGCAGGGGGATATGGCTACACCTTC	CASSKGAGGYGYTF